This TCR beta chain is drawn from a study of blood T cell repertoires in COVID-19. Overall study context: The samples span acute and convalescent COVID-19 from the United States, Italy and Spain. T cells, B-cell-depleted T cells, or PBMCs supplied cDNA or gDNA.

This CDR3 is built from 14 residues. Looked up from germline, CDR1 is GTSNPN and CDR2 is SVGIG (reference sequence). Trimming removed 1 base from V and 8 bases from J; junction bases left unmatched: 2. How the authors handled the data: Amplification of reference gene primers was used by the study to estimate nucleated cell counts. Assay used: immunoSEQ multiplex PCR; TCRdb lists only in-frame clones, some missing. That table supplies the V and J calls and clone size; D and trimming were determined from the DNA. This table holds 100,000 to 150,000 clones, around 88% found once. The rearrangement uses TRBV30 and TRBJ1-4; 12 bases align to TRBD1. Sample: peripheral blood. This TCR was sampled from a middle-aged man with acute or convalescent COVID-19. CDR3 loop: CAWSAGTGGEKLFF. The DNA for the CDR3 is TGTGCCTGGAGTGCCGGGACAGGGGGCGAAAAACTGTTTTTT.